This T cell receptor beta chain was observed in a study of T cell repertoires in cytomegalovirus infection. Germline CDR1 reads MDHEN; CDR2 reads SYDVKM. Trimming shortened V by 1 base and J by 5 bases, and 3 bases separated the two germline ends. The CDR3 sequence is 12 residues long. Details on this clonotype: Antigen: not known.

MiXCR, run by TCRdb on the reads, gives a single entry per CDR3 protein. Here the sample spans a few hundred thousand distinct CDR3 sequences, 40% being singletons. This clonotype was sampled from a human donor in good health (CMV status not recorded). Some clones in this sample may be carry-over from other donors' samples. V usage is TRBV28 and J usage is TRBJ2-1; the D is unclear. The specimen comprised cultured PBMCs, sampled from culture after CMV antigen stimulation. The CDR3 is CASSLLDNEQFF. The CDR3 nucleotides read TGTGCCAGCAGTTTATTGGACAATGAGCAGTTCTTC.